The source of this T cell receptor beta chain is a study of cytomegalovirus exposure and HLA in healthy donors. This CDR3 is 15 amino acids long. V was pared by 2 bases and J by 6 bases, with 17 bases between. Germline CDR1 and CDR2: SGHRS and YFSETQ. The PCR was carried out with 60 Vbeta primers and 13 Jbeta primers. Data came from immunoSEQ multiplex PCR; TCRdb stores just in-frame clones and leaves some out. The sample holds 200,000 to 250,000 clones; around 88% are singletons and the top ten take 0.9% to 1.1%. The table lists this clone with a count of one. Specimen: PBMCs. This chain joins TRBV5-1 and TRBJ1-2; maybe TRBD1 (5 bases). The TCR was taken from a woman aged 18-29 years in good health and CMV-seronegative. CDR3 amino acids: CASSFPGSTGDGYTF. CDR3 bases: TGCGCCAGCAGCTTCCCGGGCTCTACAGGAGATGGCTACACCTTC.